Listed here are 4 T cell receptor beta chains from one sample, sequenced in a study of T cell responses to AZD1222 COVID-19 vaccine. Measured with immunoSEQ multiplex PCR; TCRdb has only the in-frame clones, and not every one. The sample yields some 130,000 clones, 90% seen once. The specimen was peripheral blood, collected on day 0 of AZD1222 vaccination. These receptors came from an adult in good health.

This sequence joins TRBV6-2 or TRBV6-3 and TRBJ1-4, with 7 bases that match TRBD1. The CDR3 runs to 18 residues. Germline CDR1 reads MNHEY; CDR2 reads SVGEGT. Losses at the gene ends were 0 bases for V and 1 base for J; bases not matched to a gene: 8. The DNA for the CDR3 is TGTGCCAGCAGTTACTCAGGACAGGAGCGGAGAACTAATGAAAAACTGTTTTTT. Translated, it gives CASSYSGQERRTNEKLFF.

V is TRBV24-1 and J is TRBJ2-7; TRBD1 matches at 9 bases. This CDR3 region has 13 residues. CDR1 and CDR2 from the germline V gene are KGHDR and SFDVKD. With 10 bases clipped from V and 7 bases from J, the junction kept 10 bases outside the gene matches. Here the CDR3 DNA reads TGTGCCACTGAGGGACAGGGAAAGGGTGAGCAGTACTTC. This gives the protein CATEGQGKGEQYF.

The chain recombines TRBV5-4 with TRBJ1-2; D gene ambiguous. Germline values: CDR1 SGHNT, CDR2 YYREEE (reference sequence). This CDR3 is built from 15 residues. V shed 2 bases and J shed 2 bases, with 13 bases lying between them. The DNA of the CDR3 is TGTGCCAGCAGCTTTGATCTTGGTTCAAACTATGGCTACACCTTC. It specifies CASSFDLGSNYGYTF.

The rearrangement uses TRBV6-5 and TRBJ2-7, with D perhaps matching TRBD2 (6 bases). Looked up from germline, CDR1 is MNHEY and CDR2 is SVGAGI. The CDR3 sequence is 11 residues long. V was pared by 8 bases and J by 2 bases, with 7 bases between. The CDR3, as DNA: TGTGCCAGCGGAGGGGCCTACGAGCAGTACTTC. Translating it yields CASGGAYEQYF.